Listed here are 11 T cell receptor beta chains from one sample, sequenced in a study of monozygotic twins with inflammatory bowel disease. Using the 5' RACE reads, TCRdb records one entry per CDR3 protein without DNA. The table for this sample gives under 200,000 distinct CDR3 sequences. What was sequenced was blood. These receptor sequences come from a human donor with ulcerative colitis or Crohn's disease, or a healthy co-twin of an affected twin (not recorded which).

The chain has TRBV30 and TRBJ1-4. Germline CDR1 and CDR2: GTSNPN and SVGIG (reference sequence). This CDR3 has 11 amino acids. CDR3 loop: CAWVTNEKLFF.

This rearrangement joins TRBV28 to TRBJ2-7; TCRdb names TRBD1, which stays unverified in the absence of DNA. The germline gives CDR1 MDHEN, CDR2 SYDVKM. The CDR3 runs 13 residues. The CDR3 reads CASSTGGVDEQYF. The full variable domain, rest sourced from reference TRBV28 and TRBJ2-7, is DVKVTQSSRYLVKRTGEKVFLECVQDMDHENMFWYRQDPGLGLRLIYFSYDVKMKEKGDIPEGYSVSREKKERFSLILESASTNQTSMYLCASSTGGVDEQYFGPGTRLTVT.

The CDR3: CSATRATSSYEQYF. The chain carries TRBV20-1 and TRBJ2-7; TCRdb gives TRBD1 as the D gene, but with no DNA this cannot be confirmed. There are 14 residues in the CDR3. Germline CDR1 DFQATT, CDR2 SNEGSKA (reference sequence).

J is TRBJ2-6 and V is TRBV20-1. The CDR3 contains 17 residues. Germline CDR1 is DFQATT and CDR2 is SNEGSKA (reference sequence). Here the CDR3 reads CSARNMGWESGANVLTF.

The CDR3 sequence is CSAPERQETQYF. V usage is TRBV20-1 and J usage is TRBJ2-5; there is no DNA to check the TCRdb D call of TRBD2. Germline CDR1 DFQATT, CDR2 SNEGSKA (reference sequence). The CDR3 length is 12 residues.

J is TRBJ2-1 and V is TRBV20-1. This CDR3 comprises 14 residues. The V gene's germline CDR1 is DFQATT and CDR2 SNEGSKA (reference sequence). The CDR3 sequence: CSALRASSYNEQFF.

This CDR3 is CASSRPGQFPYEQYF. This chain uses TRBV18 with TRBJ2-7; TCRdb selects TRBD1, and the lack of DNA leaves this call unchecked. CDR3 length: 15 residues. Germline assignment: CDR1 KGHSH and CDR2 LQKENI.

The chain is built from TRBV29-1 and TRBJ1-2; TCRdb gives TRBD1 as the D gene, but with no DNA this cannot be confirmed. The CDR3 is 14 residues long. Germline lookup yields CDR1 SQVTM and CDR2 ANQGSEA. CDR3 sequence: CSVVGQGGNYGYTF.

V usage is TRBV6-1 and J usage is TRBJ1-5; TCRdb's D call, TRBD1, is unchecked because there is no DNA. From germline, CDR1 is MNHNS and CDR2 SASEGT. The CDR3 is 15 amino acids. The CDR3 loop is CASIPVERGNQPQHF.

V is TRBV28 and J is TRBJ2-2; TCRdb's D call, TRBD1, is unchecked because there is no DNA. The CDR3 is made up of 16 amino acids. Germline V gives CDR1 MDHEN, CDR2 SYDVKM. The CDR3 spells CASRNPGGMNTGELFF.

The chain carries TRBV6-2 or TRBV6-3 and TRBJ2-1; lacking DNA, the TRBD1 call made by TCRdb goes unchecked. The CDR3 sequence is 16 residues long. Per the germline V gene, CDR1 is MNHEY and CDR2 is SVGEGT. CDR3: CASSYSEALIYNEQFF.